This TCR beta chain was captured by sequencing in a study of T cell responses to AZD1222 COVID-19 vaccine. Findings and limits, study-wide: It should be noted that donors were predominantly white British and more often female, and clonal diversity was possibly underestimated. Vaccine-associated CD4 TCRs ranged over spike, dominating at 160-218 and 743-854.

The CDR3 is 14 residues long. V was shortened by 0 bases and J by 4 bases, with 7 bases between the two germline ends. CDR1 is GTSNPN, CDR2 SVGIG, per germline (reference sequence). As regards this clone: No antigen is known for it.

Sequencing used immunoSEQ multiplex PCR; TCRdb keeps in-frame clones, though not all of them. This sample has 150,000 to 200,000 clones, with 80% to 90% found just once. Sequenced here: peripheral blood, sampled 28 days after the second dose of the MenACWY control vaccine. This clonotype was obtained from an adult who received the MenACWY meningococcal vaccine as a control. The rearrangement uses TRBV30 and TRBJ1-6; D is ambiguous. DNA for the CDR3: TGTGCCTGGAGTGTAGGGCAATATAATTCACCCCTCCACTTT. It is translated as CAWSVGQYNSPLHF.